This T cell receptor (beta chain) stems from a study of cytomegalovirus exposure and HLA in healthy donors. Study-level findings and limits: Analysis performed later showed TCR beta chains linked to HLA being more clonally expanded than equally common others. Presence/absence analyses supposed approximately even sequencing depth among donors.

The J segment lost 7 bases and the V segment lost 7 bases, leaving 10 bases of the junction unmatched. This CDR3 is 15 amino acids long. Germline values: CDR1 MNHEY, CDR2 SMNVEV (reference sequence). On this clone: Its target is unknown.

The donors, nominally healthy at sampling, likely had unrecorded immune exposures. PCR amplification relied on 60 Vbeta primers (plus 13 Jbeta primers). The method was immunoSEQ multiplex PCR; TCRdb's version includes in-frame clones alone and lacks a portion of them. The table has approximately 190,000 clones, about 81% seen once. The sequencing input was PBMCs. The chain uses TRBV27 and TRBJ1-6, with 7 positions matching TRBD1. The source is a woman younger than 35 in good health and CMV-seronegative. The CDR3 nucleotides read TGTGCCAGCAATAAATGGACAGGCCAAAATTCACCCCTCCACTTT. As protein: CASNKWTGQNSPLHF.